This T cell receptor (beta chain) was recovered during a study of beta chain features in type 1 diabetes. General study findings and limits: Although PCR might favor shorter templates, it would do so equally in patients and controls. A potential influence of HLA type upon TCRB rearrangement remained unresolved herein. Across all four CD4+ subsets, people with type 1 diabetes showed modestly shorter TCRB CDR3s.

The V gene lost 4 bases and the J gene lost 2 bases, with 11 bases spanning the gap. This CDR3 has 14 amino acids. Germline V lookup: CDR1 WSHSY, CDR2 SAAADI. To note about this clone: Its antigen is still unknown.

Reverse transcribing all isolated RNA meant expressed TCRB transcripts were sequenced. Regulatory, naive and central memory T cell samples averaged approximately 3.5 million reads. Data came from immunoSEQ multiplex PCR; TCRdb stores just in-frame clones and leaves some out. The data show about 230,000 clones, 16% seen once. Source material: naive CD4+ T cells from blood. The receptor was derived from a man aged 30-40 years with type 1 diabetes. This chain joins TRBV10-2 and TRBJ1-1, with no clear D. The CDR3 is CASSVSATNTEAFF. DNA of the CDR3: TGCGCCAGCAGTGTGTCGGCCACTAACACTGAAGCTTTCTTT.